Reported below is one T cell receptor beta chain. CDR3 size: 13 residues. Germline-derived CDR1 and CDR2 are SGHNT and YYREEE (reference sequence). V shed 2 bases and J shed 5 bases, with 10 bases lying between them. The entry originates in a study of technical replicates of blood from a few donors. This table comes from immunoSEQ multiplex PCR, and its TCRdb copy is limited to in-frame clones, with some not included. The table includes roughly 72,000 clones, approximately 96% detected once. The receptor's source is a human donor in good health. This rearrangement joins TRBV5-4 to TRBJ1-1, with D maybe TRBD1 (6 bases). Sequences were obtained from T cells isolated from PBMCs. CDR3 coding DNA: TGTGCCAGCAGCTTTGCAGACAGGACTGAAGCTTTCTTT. Residues: CASSFADRTEAFF.